These 4 T cell receptor beta chains were sequenced from one sample in a study of human T cells and chemical hapten exposure. Time point here: patch test 2, 6 weeks after DPC sensitization. Specified treatment: therapeutic diphenylcyclopropenone sensitization with weekly scalp DPC. TCRdb itself ran the RACE reads through MiXCR, one entry per CDR3 protein. The sample carries fewer than 85,000 distinct CDR3 sequences, roughly 10% recorded once. The input for sequencing was whole blood, taken in connection with sensitization to the hapten diphenylcyclopropenone (DPC). All receptors derive from a woman in her twenties or thirties with alopecia areata. Some clones in this sample may be carry-over from other donors' samples.

At least ten counts were recorded for this clonotype. V gene TRBV20-1 combines with J gene TRBJ2-7, with TRBD2 identical over 7 bases. The CDR3 totals 13 residues. Germline CDR1 reads DFQATT; CDR2 reads SNEGSKA (reference sequence). Trimming at V came to 6 bases and at J to 3 bases, leaving 8 bases not matched to a gene. The CDR3 loop reads CSAASGANYEQYF. The DNA for the CDR3 is TGCAGTGCAGCTAGCGGAGCGAACTACGAGCAGTACTTC.

This clonotype was detected many times. V usage is TRBV6-1 and J usage is TRBJ2-1; weak D call: TRBD2 (6 bases). The CDR3 is made up of 14 amino acids. The germline V gene has CDR1 MNHNS and CDR2 SASEGT. V was shortened by 8 bases and J by 8 bases, with 19 bases between the two germline ends. The CDR3: CASGPGLTWDEQFF. CDR3 bases: TGTGCCAGCGGGCCGGGACTCACTTGGGATGAGCAGTTCTTC.

As DNA, the CDR3 is TGCAGCGTGCGCCGGGACGCTTACACCGGGGAGCTGTTTTTT. It yields the protein CSVRRDAYTGELFF. V and J are TRBV29-1 and TRBJ2-2, with D perhaps assigned TRBD1 or TRBD2 (5 bases each). The V gene lost 6 bases and the J gene lost 3 bases, with 14 bases spanning the gap. The germline gives CDR1 SQVTM, CDR2 ANQGSEA. The CDR3 is 14 amino acids.

This clonotype was counted only a few times. This may stem from a read error, because a much larger clone lies one nucleotide away. V usage is TRBV2 and J usage is TRBJ2-4, with D tentatively TRBD1 or TRBD2 (5 bases each). The CDR3 covers 10 residues. Trimming stripped 8 bases from V and 6 bases from J, with 5 bases between. CDR1 and CDR2 from the germline V gene are SNHLY and FYNNEI. The CDR3 DNA sequence: TGTGCCAGCGGGGGAAACATTCAGTACTTC. Translation gives CASGGNIQYF.